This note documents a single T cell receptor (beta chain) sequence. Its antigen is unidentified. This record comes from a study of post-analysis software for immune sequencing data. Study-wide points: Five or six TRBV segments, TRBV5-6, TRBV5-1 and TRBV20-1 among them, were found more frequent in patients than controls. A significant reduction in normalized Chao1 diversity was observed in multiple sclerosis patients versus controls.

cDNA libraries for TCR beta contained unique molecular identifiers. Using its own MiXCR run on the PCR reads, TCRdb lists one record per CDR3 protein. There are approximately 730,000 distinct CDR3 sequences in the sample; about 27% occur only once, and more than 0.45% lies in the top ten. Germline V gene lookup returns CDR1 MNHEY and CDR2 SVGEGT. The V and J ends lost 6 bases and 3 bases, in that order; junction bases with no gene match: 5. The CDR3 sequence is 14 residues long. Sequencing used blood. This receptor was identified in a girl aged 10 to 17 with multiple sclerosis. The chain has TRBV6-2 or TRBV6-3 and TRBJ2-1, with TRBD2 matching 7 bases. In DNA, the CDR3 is TGTGCCAGCAGCCAAGCGGGAAACTACAATGAGCAGTTCTTC. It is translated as CASSQAGNYNEQFF.